This T cell receptor beta chain was captured in a study of blood T cells in healthy people across ages. Background on the study: Per every two T cells, about one barcoded beta molecule was captured by template switching.

Collection of ten milliliters of peripheral blood was performed for each donor. Next came a second PCR, run for roughly 6 to 11 cycles, which used a sample-barcoded 5' primer along with a J-beta primer mix. Unique molecular identifiers of 12 random nucleotides labeled each cDNA. MiXCR, applied by TCRdb to the 5' RACE reads, yields one record per CDR3 protein. The table includes about 1,400,000 distinct CDR3 sequences, 35% to 45% detected once. There are 15 residues in the CDR3. CDR1 is SGHRS and CDR2 is YFSETQ in the germline V gene. With 8 bases removed from V and 1 base from J, the gap between germline ends came to 16 bases. In this sample, this clonotype turned up a few times.

The material sequenced was blood. V is TRBV5-1 and J is TRBJ2-1; D may be TRBD2 (6 bases). This receptor was identified in a woman between 18 and 29 years old in good health. CDR3 DNA sequence: TGCGCCAGGATGAGAGAGGAGGGTTCCTACAATGAGCAGTTCTTC. Encoded protein: CARMREEGSYNEQFF.